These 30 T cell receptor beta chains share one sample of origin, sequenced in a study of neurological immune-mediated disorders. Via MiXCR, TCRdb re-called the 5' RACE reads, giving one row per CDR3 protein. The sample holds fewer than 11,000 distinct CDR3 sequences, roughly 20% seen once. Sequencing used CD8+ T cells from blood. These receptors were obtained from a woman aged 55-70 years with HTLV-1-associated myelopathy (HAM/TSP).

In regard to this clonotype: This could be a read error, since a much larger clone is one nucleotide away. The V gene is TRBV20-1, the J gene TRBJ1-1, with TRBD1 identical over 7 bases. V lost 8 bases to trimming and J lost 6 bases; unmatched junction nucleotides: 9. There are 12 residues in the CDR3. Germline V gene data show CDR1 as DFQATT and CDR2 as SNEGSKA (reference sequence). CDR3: CSTKTGAPEAFF. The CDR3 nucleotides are TGCAGTACTAAAACAGGGGCCCCTGAAGCTTTCTTT.

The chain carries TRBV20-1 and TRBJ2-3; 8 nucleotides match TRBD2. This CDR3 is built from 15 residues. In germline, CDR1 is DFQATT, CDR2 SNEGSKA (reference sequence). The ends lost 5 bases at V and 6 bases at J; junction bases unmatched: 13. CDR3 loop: CSAGLAGGLADTQYF. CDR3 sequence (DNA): TGCAGTGCTGGCCTCGCGGGGGGCCTCGCGGATACGCAGTATTTT.

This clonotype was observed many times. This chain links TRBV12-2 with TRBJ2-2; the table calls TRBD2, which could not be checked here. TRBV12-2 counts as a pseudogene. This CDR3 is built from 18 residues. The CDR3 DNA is TGTGCAAGTCGCCCCCCCGTGGGGCCCCATCCGAACACCGGGGAGCTGTTTTTT. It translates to CASRPPVGPHPNTGELFF.

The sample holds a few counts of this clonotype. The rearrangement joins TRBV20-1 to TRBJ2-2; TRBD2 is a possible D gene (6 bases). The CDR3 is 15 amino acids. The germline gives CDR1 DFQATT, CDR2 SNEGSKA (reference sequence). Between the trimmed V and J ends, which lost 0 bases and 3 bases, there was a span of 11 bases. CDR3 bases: TGCAGTGCTAGAGATGGGGGGAAGGACACCGGGGAGCTGTTTTTT. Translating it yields CSARDGGKDTGELFF.

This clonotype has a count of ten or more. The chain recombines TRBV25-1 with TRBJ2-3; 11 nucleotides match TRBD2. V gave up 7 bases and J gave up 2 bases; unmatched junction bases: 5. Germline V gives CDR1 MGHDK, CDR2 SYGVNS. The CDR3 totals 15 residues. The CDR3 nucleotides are TGTGCCAGCACCGTAGCGGGGGGGACCACAGATACGCAGTATTTT. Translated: CASTVAGGTTDTQYF.

Written as DNA, the CDR3 is TGCAGTGCTAGAGACCCTACAGGACACCAGCATTTT. Translating it yields CSARDPTGHQHF. The gene calls are TRBV20-1 and TRBJ1-5, with D tentatively TRBD1 (5 bases). The CDR3 length is 12 residues. Germline V gene lookup returns CDR1 DFQATT and CDR2 SNEGSKA (reference sequence). The V end lost 0 bases, the J end lost 12 bases, and 12 bases lay between the germline ends.

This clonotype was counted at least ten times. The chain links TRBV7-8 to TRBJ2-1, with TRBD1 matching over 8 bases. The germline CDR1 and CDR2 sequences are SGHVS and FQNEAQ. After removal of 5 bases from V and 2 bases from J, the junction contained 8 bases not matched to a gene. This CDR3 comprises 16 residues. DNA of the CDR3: TGTGCCAGCAGCATACGACAGGGGTCCCCCTACAATGAGCAGTTCTTC. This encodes CASSIRQGSPYNEQFF.

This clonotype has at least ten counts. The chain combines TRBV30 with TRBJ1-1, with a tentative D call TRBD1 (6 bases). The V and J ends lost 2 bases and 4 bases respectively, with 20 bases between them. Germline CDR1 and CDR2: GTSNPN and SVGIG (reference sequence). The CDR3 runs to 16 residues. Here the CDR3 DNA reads TGTGCCTGGAGTCCCCAACAGGGTATGGTGAGCACTGAAGCTTTCTTT. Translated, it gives CAWSPQQGMVSTEAFF.

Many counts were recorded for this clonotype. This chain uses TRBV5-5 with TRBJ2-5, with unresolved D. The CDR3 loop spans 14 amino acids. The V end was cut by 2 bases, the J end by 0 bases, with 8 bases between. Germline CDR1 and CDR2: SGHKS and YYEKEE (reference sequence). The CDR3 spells CASSFLLYQETQYF. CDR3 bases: TGTGCCAGCAGCTTTCTGCTGTACCAAGAGACCCAGTACTTC.

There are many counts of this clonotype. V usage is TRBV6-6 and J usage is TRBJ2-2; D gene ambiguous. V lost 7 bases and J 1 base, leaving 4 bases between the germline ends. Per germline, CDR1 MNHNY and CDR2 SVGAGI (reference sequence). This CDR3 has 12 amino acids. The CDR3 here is CASTRNTGELFF. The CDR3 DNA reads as TGTGCCAGCACCAGGAACACCGGGGAGCTGTTTTTT.

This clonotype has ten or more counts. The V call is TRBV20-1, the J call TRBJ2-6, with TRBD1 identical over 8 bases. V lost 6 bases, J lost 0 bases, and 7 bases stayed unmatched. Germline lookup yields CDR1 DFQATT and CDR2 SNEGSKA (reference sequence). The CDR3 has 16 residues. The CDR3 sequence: CSAVGQANSGANVLTF. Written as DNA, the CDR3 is TGCAGTGCCGTGGGACAGGCGAACTCTGGGGCCAACGTCCTGACTTTC.

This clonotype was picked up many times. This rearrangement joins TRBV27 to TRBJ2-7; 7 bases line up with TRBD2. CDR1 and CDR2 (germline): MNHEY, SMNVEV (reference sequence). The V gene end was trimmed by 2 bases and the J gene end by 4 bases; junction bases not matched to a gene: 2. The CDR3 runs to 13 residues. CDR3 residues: CASSLGRGYEQYF. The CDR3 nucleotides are TGTGCCAGCAGTTTAGGGCGGGGGTACGAGCAGTACTTC.

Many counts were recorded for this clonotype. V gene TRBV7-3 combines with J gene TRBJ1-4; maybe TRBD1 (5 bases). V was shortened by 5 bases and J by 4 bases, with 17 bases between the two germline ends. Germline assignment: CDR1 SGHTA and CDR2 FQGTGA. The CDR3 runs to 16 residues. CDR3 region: CASSPLLRGGNEKLFF. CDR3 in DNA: TGTGCCAGCAGCCCCCTGCTAAGGGGAGGTAATGAAAAACTGTTTTTT.

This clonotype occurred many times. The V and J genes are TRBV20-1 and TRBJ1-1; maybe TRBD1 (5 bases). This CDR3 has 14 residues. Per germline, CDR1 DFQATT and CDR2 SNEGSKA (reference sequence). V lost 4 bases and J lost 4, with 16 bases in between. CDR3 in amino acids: CSAITPERGTEAFF. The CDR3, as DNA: TGCAGTGCTATTACTCCCGAAAGGGGCACTGAAGCTTTCTTT.

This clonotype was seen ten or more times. CDR3 sequence (DNA): TGCGCCAGCAGCTTGGACAGGATTCCCACTGAAGCTTTCTTT. Residues: CASSLDRIPTEAFF. The genes are TRBV5-1 and TRBJ1-1; D is possibly TRBD1 (5 bases). V lost 0 bases and J 4 bases, leaving 10 bases between the germline ends. The germline CDR1 and CDR2 sequences are SGHRS and YFSETQ. This CDR3 has 14 residues.

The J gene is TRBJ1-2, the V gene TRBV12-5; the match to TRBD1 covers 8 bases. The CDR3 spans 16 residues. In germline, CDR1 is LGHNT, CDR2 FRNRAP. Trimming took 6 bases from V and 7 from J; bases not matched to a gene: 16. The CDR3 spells CASGPKTGVRLFGYTF. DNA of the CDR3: TGTGCTAGTGGGCCCAAGACAGGGGTCCGGCTCTTTGGCTACACCTTC.

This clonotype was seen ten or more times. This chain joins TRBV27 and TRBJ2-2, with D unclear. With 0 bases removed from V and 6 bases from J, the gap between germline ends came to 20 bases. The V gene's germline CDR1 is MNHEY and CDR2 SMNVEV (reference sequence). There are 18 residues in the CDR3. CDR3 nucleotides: TGTGCCAGCAGTTTATCCGCCCCGGGCTGGGGAAGCGCCGGGGAGCTGTTTTTT. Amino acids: CASSLSAPGWGSAGELFF.

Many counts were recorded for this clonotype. CDR3: CASSLTLGVAGEKLFF. CDR3 bases: TGTGCCAGCAGTTTAACCCTCGGGGTCGCTGGTGAAAAACTGTTTTTT. This chain links TRBV27 with TRBJ1-4, with unresolved D. The CDR3 extends over 16 amino acids. V was trimmed by 2 bases and J by 7 bases, leaving 17 bases between them. CDR1 MNHEY and CDR2 SMNVEV come from the germline V gene (reference sequence).

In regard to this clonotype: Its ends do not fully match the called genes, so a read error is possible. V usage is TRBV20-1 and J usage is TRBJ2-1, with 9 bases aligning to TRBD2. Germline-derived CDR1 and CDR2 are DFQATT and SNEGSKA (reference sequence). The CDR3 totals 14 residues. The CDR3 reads CSATSGGTANEQFF. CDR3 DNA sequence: TGCAGCGCTACAAGCGGGGGGACGGCAAATGAGCAGTTCTTC.

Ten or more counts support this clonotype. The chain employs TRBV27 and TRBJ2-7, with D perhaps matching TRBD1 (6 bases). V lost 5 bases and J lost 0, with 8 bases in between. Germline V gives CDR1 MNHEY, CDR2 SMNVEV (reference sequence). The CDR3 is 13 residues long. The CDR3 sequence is CASSMDSSYEQYF. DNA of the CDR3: TGTGCCAGCAGTATGGACAGCTCCTACGAGCAGTACTTC.

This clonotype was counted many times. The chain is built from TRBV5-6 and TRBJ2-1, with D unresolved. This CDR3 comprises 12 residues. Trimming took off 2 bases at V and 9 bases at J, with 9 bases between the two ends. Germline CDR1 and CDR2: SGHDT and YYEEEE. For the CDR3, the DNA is TGTGCCAGCAGCTTTAGGGTCGGTGAGCAGTTCTTC. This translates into CASSFRVGEQFF.

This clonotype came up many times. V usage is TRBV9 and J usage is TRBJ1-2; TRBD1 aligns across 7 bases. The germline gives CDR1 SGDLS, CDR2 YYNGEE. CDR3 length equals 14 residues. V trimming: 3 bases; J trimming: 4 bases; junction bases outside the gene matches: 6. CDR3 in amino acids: CASSAPGQSYGYTF. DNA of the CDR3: TGTGCCAGCAGCGCCCCGGGACAGAGCTATGGCTACACCTTC.

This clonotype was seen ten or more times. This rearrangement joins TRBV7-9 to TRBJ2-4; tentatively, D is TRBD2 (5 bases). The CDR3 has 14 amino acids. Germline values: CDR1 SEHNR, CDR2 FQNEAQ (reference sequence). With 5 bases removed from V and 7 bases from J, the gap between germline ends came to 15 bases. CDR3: CASSPLLVANIQYF. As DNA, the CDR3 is TGTGCCAGCAGCCCCCTTCTAGTAGCGAACATTCAGTACTTC.

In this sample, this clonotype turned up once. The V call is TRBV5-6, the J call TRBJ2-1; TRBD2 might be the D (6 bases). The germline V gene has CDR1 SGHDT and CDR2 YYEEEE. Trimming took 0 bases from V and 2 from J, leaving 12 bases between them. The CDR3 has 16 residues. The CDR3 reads CASSLGGTGAYNEQFF. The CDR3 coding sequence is TGTGCCAGCAGCTTGGGGGGGACGGGGGCCTACAATGAGCAGTTCTTC.

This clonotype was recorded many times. CDR3 coding DNA: TGTGCCAGCAGCTCGGGACAGGGGGCGGTTCCTAGCACAGATACGCAGTATTTT. It is translated as CASSSGQGAVPSTDTQYF. This chain joins TRBV7-2 and TRBJ2-3; 12 bases agree with TRBD1. V lost 4 bases, J lost 0 bases, and 8 bases stayed unmatched. Germline V gene data show CDR1 as SGHTA and CDR2 as FQGNSA. The CDR3 extends over 18 amino acids.

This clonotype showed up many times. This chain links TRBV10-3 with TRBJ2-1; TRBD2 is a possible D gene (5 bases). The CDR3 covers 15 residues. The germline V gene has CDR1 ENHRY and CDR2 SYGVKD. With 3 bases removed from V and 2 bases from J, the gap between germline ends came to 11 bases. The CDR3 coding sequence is TGTGCCATCAGTGACACGAGGGTTACCTACAATGAGCAGTTCTTC. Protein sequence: CAISDTRVTYNEQFF.

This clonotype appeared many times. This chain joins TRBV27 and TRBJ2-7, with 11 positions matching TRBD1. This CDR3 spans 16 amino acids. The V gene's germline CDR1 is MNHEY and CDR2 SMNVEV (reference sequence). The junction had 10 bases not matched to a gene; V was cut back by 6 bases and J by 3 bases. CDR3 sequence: CASRLDRGRFDYEQYF. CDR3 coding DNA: TGTGCCAGCAGGTTGGACAGGGGGCGTTTCGACTACGAGCAGTACTTC.

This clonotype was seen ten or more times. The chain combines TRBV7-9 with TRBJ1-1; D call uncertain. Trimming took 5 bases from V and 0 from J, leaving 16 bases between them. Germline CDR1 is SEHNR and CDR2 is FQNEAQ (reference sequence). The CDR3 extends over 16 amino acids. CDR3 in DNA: TGTGCCAGCAGCCCCCTGCGGGGATCTATGAACACTGAAGCTTTCTTT. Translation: CASSPLRGSMNTEAFF. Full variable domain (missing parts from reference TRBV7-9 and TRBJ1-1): DTGVSQNPRHKITKRGQNVTFRCDPISEHNRLYWYRQTLGQGPEFLTYFQNEAQLEKSRLLSDRFSAERPKGSFSTLEIQRTEQGDSAMYLCASSPLRGSMNTEAFFGQGTRLTVV.

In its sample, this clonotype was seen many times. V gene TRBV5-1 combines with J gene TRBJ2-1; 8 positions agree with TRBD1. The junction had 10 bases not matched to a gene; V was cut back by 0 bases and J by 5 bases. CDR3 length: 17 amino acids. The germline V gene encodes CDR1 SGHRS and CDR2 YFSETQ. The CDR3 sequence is CASSLGSWPDRDNEQFF. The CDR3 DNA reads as TGCGCCAGCAGCTTGGGCTCATGGCCGGACAGGGACAATGAGCAGTTCTTC.

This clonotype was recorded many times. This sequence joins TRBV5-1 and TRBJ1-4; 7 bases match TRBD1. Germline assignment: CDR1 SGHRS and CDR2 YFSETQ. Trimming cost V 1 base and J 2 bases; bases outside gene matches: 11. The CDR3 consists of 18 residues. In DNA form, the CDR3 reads TGCGCCAGCAGCTTGATGGGGCAGGGGGAAGAGACTAATGAAAAACTGTTTTTT. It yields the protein CASSLMGQGEETNEKLFF.